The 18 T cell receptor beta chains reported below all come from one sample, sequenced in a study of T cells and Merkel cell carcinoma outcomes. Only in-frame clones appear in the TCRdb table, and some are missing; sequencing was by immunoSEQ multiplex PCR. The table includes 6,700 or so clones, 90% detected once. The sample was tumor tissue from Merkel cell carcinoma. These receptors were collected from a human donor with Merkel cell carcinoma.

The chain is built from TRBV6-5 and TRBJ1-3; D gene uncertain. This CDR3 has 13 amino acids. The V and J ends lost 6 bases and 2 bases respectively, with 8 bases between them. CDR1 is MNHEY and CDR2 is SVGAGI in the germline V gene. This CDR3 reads CASRREAGNTIYF. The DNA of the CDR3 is TGTGCCAGCAGACGGGAAGCTGGAAACACCATATATTTT.

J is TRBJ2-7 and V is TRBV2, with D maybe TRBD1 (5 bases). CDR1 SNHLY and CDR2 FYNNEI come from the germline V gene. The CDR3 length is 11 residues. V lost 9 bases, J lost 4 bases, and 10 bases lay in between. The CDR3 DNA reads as TGTGCCAGTTCCGCAGGGTACGAGCAGTACGTC. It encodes CASSAGYEQYV.

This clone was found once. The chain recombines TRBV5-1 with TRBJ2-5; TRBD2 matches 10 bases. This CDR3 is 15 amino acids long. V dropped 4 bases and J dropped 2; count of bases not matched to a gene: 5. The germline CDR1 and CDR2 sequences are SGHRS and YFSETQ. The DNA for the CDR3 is TGCGCCAGCAGCCCCGGGACTAGCGCACAAGAGACCCAGTACTTC. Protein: CASSPGTSAQETQYF. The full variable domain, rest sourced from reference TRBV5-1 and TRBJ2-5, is KAGVTQTPRYLIKTRGQQVTLSCSPISGHRSVSWYQQTPGQGLQFLFEYFSETQRNKGNFPGRFSGRQFSNSRSEMNVSTLELGDSALYLCASSPGTSAQETQYFGPGTRLLVL.

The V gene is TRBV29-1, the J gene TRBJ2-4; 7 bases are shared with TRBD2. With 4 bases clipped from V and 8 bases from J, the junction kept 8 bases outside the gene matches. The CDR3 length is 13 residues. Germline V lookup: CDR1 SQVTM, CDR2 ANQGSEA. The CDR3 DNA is TGCAGCGTTGTATCAGGCGGGGGAGACATTCAGTACTTC. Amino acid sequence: CSVVSGGGDIQYF.

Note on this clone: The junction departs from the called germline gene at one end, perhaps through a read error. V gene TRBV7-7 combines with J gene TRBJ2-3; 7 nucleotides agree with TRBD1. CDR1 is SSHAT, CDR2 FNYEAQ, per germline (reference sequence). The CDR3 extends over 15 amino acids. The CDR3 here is CASSPTGADTDTQYF. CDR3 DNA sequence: TGTGCTAGCAGCCCAACAGGGGCCGACACAGATACGCAGTATTTT.

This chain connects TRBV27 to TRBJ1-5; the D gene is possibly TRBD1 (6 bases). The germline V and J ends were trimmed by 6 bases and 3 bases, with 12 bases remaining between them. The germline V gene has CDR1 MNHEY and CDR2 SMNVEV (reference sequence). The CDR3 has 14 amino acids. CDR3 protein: CASREGGPNQPQHF. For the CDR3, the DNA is TGTGCCAGCAGGGAGGGGGGCCCCAATCAGCCCCAGCATTTT.

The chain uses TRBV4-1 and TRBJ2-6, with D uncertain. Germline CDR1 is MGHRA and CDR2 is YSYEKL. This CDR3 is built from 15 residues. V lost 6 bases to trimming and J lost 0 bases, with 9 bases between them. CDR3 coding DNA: TGCGCCAGCAGTCCTACTTACTCTGGGGCCAACGTCCTGACTTTC. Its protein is CASSPTYSGANVLTF.

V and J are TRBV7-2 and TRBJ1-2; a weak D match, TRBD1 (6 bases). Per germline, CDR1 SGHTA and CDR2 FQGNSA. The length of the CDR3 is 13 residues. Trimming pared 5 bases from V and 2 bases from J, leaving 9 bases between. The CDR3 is CASSPDRNYGYTF. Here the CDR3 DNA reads TGTGCCAGCAGCCCCGACAGGAACTATGGCTACACCTTC.

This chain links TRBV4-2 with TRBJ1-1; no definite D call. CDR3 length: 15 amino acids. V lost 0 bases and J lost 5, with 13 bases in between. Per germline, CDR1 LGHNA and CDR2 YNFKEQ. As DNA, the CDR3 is TGTGCCAGCAGCCAAGATGTGGCGGGGATGACTGAAGCTTTCTTT. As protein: CASSQDVAGMTEAFF.

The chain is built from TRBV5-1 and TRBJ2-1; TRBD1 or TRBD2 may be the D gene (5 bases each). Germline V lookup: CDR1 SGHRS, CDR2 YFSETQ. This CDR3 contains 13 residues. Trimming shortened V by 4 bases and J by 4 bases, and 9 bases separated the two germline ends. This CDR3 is CASSRGWYNEQFF. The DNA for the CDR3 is TGCGCCAGCAGCCGGGGCTGGTACAATGAGCAGTTCTTC.

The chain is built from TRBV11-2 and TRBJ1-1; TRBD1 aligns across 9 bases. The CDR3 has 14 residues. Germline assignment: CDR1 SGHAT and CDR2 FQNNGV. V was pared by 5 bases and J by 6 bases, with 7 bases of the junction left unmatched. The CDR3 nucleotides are TGTGCCAGCAGCCCACCGGACAGGGGCGCTGAAGCTTTCTTT. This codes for CASSPPDRGAEAFF.

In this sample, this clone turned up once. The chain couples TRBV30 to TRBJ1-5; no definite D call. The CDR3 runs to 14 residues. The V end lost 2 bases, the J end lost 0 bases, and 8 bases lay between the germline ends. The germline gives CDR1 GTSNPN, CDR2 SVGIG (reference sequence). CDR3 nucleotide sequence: TGTGCCTGGAGTACGGACGGTAGCAATCAGCCCCAGCATTTT. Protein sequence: CAWSTDGSNQPQHF.

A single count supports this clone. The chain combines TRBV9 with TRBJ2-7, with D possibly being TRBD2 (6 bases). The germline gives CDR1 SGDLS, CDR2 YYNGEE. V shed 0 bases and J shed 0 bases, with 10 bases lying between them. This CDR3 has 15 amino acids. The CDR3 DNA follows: TGTGCCAGCAGCGTAGAGGGAGGAAGCTCCTACGAGCAGTACTTC. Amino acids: CASSVEGGSSYEQYF.

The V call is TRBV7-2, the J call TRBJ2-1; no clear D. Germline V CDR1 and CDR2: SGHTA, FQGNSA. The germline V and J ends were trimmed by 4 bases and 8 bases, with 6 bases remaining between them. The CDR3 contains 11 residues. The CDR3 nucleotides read TGTGCCAGCAGCTCCACCTATGAGCAGTTCTTC. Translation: CASSSTYEQFF.

The CDR3 spells CAWSFGGNYGYTF. The DNA of the CDR3 is TGTGCCTGGAGTTTTGGGGGAAACTATGGCTACACCTTC. This chain links TRBV30 with TRBJ1-2; TRBD1 is a possible D gene (5 bases). Germline V lookup: CDR1 GTSNPN, CDR2 SVGIG (reference sequence). CDR3 length: 13 amino acids. Trimming pared 2 bases from V and 2 bases from J, leaving 9 bases between.

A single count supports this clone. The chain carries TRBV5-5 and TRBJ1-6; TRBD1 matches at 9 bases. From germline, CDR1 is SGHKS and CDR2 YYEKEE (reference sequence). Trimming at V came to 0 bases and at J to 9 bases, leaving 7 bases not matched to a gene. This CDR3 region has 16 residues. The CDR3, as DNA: TGTGCCAGCAGCTTGGCGCCGGGACAGGGTAGTTCACCCCTCCACTTT. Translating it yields CASSLAPGQGSSPLHF.

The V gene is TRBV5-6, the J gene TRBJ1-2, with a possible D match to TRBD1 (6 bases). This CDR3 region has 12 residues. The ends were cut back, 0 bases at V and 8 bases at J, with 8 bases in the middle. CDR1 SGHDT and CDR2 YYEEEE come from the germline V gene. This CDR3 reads CASSLDRAGYTF. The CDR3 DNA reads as TGTGCCAGCAGCTTGGACAGGGCCGGCTACACCTTC.

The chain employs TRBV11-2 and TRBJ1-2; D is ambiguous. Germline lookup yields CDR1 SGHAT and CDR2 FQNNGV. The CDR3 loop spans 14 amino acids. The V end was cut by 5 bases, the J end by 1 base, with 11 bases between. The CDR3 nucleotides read TGTGCCAGCAGCCCCTCGGACCTTAACTATGGCTACACCTTC. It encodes CASSPSDLNYGYTF.